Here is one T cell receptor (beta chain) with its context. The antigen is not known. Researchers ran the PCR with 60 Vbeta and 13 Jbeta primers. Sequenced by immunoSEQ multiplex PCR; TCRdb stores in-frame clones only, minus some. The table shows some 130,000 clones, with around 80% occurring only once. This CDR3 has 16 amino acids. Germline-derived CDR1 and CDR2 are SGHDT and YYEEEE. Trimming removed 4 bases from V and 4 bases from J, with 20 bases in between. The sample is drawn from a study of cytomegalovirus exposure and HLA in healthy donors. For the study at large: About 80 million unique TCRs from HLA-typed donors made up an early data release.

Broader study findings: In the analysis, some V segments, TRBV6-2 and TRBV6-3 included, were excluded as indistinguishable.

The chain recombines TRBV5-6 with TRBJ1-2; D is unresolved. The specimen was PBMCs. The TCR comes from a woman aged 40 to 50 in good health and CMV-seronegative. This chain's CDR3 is CASSALSGRRGYGYTF. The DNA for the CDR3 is TGTGCCAGCAGCGCTCTTTCCGGGCGGCGGGGCTATGGCTACACCTTC.